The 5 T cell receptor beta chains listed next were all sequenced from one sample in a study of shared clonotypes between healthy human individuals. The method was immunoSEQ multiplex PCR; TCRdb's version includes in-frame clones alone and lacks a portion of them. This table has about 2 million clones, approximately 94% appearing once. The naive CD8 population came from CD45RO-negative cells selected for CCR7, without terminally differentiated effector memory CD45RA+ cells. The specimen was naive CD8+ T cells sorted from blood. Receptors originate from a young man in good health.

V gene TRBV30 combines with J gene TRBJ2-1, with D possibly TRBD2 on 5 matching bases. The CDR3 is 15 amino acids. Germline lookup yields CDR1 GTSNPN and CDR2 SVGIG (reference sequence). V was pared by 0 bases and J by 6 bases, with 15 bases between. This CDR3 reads CAWSVLEGPGNEQFF. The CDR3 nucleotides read TGTGCCTGGAGTGTACTTGAGGGTCCGGGCAATGAGCAGTTCTTC.

CDR3 protein: CASITGTGAFSGNSPLHF. The CDR3 DNA follows: TGTGCCAGCATAACCGGGACAGGTGCTTTCTCCGGGAATTCACCCCTCCACTTT. V gene TRBV28 combines with J gene TRBJ1-6, with 8 positions matching TRBD1. The V gene end was trimmed by 7 bases and the J gene end by 7 bases; junction bases not matched to a gene: 18. Germline CDR1 MDHEN, CDR2 SYDVKM. CDR3 length: 18 amino acids.

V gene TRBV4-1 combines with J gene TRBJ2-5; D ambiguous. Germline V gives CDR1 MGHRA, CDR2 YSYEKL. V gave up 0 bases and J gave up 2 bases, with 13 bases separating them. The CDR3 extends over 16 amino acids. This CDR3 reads CASSQETISGQETQYF. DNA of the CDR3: TGCGCCAGCAGCCAAGAAACGATCTCGGGTCAAGAGACCCAGTACTTC.

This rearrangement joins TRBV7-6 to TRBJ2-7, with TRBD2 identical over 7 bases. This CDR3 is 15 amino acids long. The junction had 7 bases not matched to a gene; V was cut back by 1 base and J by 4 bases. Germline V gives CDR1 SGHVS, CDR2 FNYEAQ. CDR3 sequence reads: CASSLVAGDAYEQYF. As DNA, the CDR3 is TGTGCCAGCAGCTTAGTCGCGGGGGACGCGTACGAGCAGTACTTC.

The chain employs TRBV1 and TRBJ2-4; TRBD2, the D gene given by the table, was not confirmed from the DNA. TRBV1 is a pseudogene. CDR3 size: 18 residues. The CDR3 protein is CTSSQGLAGGLAKNIQYF. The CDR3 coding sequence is TGCACCAGCAGCCAAGGACTAGCGGGGGGGCTAGCCAAAAACATTCAGTACTTC.